This section outlines one T cell receptor beta chain sequence together with its context. Its antigen is currently unknown. The germline gives CDR1 MDHEN, CDR2 SYDVKM. V was pared by 8 bases and J by 5 bases, with 6 bases of the junction left unmatched. The CDR3 sequence is 12 residues long. The sample belongs to a study of OX40 agonist ivuxolimab in advanced cancers. For the study at large: Melanoma, hepatocellular carcinoma, head and neck or renal cell cancer occurred in dose-escalation patients.

Using immunoSEQ multiplex PCR, the repertoire was profiled, and TCRdb retains in-frame clones only, with some absent. In the table there are around 86,000 clones, about four fifths of which are singletons. General study points: The 0.1-3.0 mg/kg partial responders had among the lowest clonal expansion.

The material was CD4+ or CD8+ T cells sorted from blood, obtained in a trial of the OX40 agonist ivuxolimab. The chain couples TRBV28 to TRBJ2-7; TRBD2 matches 7 bases. The sequence was collected from an adult with an advanced solid tumor such as melanoma, head and neck, liver or kidney cancer. The CDR3 DNA sequence: TGTGCCAGCGGGGGGAGGGGAAACGAGCAGTACTTC. Translation gives CASGGRGNEQYF.